The next 13 T cell receptor beta chains were all read from a single sample in a study of early stage breast cancer tumors (TCRdb year 2017). Receptors were amplified or captured by the immunoSEQ multiplex PCR assay. Here the immuneACCESS table is served through TCRdb, limited to in-frame sequences with V and J called. Missing clones are a known gap in these copies; in checked studies unresolved V genes cover under half, and the rest lacks a known reason. The sample contains about 31,000 clones, around 67% of them found a single time. The ten top clones hold approximately 4.4% of the sample. The sequenced sample consisted of blood. The receptors come from a person in their 40s with breast cancer.

The chain recombines TRBV7-3 with TRBJ2-1; D could derive from TRBD1 or TRBD2 (6 bases each). Trimming removed 5 bases at V and 8 bases at J, with 10 bases between. This CDR3 comprises 12 residues. Germline CDR1 and CDR2: SGHTA and FQGTGA. This chain's CDR3 is CASSPGGDEQFF. CDR3 bases: TGTGCCAGCAGCCCCGGGGGCGATGAGCAGTTCTTC.

V and J are TRBV10-3 and TRBJ1-1; D perhaps matches TRBD1 (5 bases). The CDR3 is 14 amino acids. Trimming removed 3 bases at V and 7 bases at J, with 15 bases between. The V gene's germline CDR1 is ENHRY and CDR2 SYGVKD. The CDR3 DNA is TGTGCCATCAGTGAACCTGACAGAGGGATTGAAGCTTTCTTT. Its protein product is CAISEPDRGIEAFF.

The rearrangement joins TRBV7-2 to TRBJ1-1; no definite D call. The germline V gene has CDR1 SGHTA and CDR2 FQGNSA. This CDR3 spans 16 amino acids. The ends were cut back, 4 bases at V and 5 bases at J, with 20 bases in the middle. CDR3 residues: CASSSVPIVGRTEAFF. CDR3 sequence (DNA): TGTGCCAGCAGCTCCGTCCCAATCGTGGGCCGGACTGAAGCTTTCTTT.

The gene calls are TRBV19 and TRBJ2-5; 10 bases line up with TRBD2. The CDR3 extends over 15 amino acids. With 5 bases clipped from V and 4 bases from J, the junction kept 7 bases outside the gene matches. From germline, CDR1 is LNHDA and CDR2 SQIVND (reference sequence). CDR3: CASSRGLAFIETQYF. The CDR3, as DNA: TGTGCCAGTAGTCGGGGACTAGCGTTTATAGAGACCCAGTACTTC.

The chain recombines TRBV19 with TRBJ2-2; 7 positions match TRBD2. The CDR3 has 18 amino acids. With 8 bases clipped from V and 5 bases from J, the junction kept 20 bases outside the gene matches. CDR1 and CDR2 from the germline V gene are LNHDA and SQIVND (reference sequence). Here the CDR3 DNA reads TGTGCCAGTTCTCACCGGAAAACTAGCGCGGGCGGAACCGGGGAGCTGTTTTTT. This translates into CASSHRKTSAGGTGELFF.

The V and J genes are TRBV7-2 and TRBJ2-7; D is possibly TRBD2 (6 bases). Trimming took 2 bases from V and 0 from J, leaving 11 bases between them. The CDR3 covers 15 residues. Germline-derived CDR1 and CDR2 are SGHTA and FQGNSA. CDR3: CASSLSGLVSYEQYF. The CDR3 DNA follows: TGTGCCAGCAGCTTAAGCGGGCTCGTCTCCTACGAGCAGTACTTC. Together with reference TRBV7-2 and TRBJ2-7, the CDR3 gives the full variable domain: GAGVSQSPSNKVTEKGKDVELRCDPISGHTALYWYRQSLGQGLEFLIYFQGNSAPDKSGLPSDRFSAERTGGSVSTLTIQRTQQEDSAVYLCASSLSGLVSYEQYFGPGTRLTVT.

As for this clone: This same CDR3 is encoded by further DNA sequences in the sample. The chain is built from TRBV7-9 and TRBJ2-5; D gene ambiguous. Trimming took 4 bases from V and 3 from J, leaving 3 bases between them. There are 11 residues in the CDR3. Germline CDR1 SEHNR, CDR2 FQNEAQ (reference sequence). The CDR3 DNA sequence: TGTGCCAGCAGCTCAGAAGAGACCCAGTACTTC. This encodes CASSSEETQYF. Looking up the rest from reference TRBV7-9 and TRBJ2-5 gives the full variable domain: DTGVSQNPRHKITKRGQNVTFRCDPISEHNRLYWYRQTLGQGPEFLTYFQNEAQLEKSRLLSDRFSAERPKGSFSTLEIQRTEQGDSAMYLCASSSEETQYFGPGTRLLVL.

The chain has TRBV9 and TRBJ2-5, with 10 bases aligning to TRBD2. With V trimmed by 3 bases and J by 5 bases, 7 bases remained unmatched. Germline CDR1 and CDR2: SGDLS and YYNGEE. CDR3 size: 15 residues. The CDR3 DNA is TGTGCCAGCAGCGCCTCTAGCGGGAGATTGGAGACCCAGTACTTC. This sequence encodes CASSASSGRLETQYF.

This chain uses TRBV4-3 with TRBJ2-2; 10 bases fit TRBD2. Germline CDR1 and CDR2: LGHNA and YSLEER. Trimming removed 3 bases from V and 6 bases from J; junction bases left unmatched: 4. This CDR3 contains 15 residues. Written as DNA, the CDR3 is TGCGCCAGCAGCCAGCTAGCGGGAGTTTCCGGGGAGCTGTTTTTT. Its translation is CASSQLAGVSGELFF.

The rearrangement links TRBV30 to TRBJ2-1; D gene uncertain. V gave up 1 base and J gave up 9 bases, with 10 bases separating them. In germline, CDR1 is GTSNPN, CDR2 SVGIG (reference sequence). This CDR3 comprises 12 residues. The CDR3 here is CAWSALGFEQFF. CDR3 nucleotide sequence: TGTGCCTGGAGTGCCTTGGGGTTTGAGCAGTTCTTC. Complete variable domain (other parts from reference TRBV30 and TRBJ2-1): SQTIHQWPATLVQPVGSPLSLECTVEGTSNPNLYWYRQAAGRGLQLLFYSVGIGQISSEVPQNLSASRPQDRQFILSSKKLLLSDSGFYLCAWSALGFEQFFGPGTRLTVL.

The chain links TRBV7-7 to TRBJ2-2; D unresolved. The germline V gene has CDR1 SSHAT and CDR2 FNYEAQ (reference sequence). The CDR3 totals 14 residues. V lost 3 bases and J 5 bases, leaving 10 bases between the germline ends. CDR3 DNA: TGTGCCAGCAGCTTTAGTAGAGGTACCGGGGAGCTGTTTTTT. Residues: CASSFSRGTGELFF.

This sequence joins TRBV6-5 and TRBJ2-7, with no clear D. Germline assignment: CDR1 MNHEY and CDR2 SVGAGI. V was cut by 6 bases and J by 7 bases, with 10 bases left in between. CDR3 length equals 11 residues. This CDR3 reads CASRYLWEQYF. CDR3 coding DNA: TGTGCCAGCAGGTACCTCTGGGAGCAGTACTTC.

This clone was detected a few times. The rearrangement uses TRBV5-5 and TRBJ1-2, with D possibly matching TRBD1 (6 bases). Per germline, CDR1 SGHKS and CDR2 YYEKEE (reference sequence). The CDR3 consists of 14 residues. Trimming took off 0 bases at V and 5 bases at J, with 11 bases between the two ends. The CDR3 coding sequence is TGTGCCAGCAGCTTGGACAGGGAAGGGTATGGCTACACCTTC. Amino acids: CASSLDREGYGYTF.